The 30 T cell receptor beta chains in this list originate from one sample, sequenced in a study of blood T cell repertoires in COVID-19. TCRdb keeps only in-frame clones here, not all; method: immunoSEQ multiplex PCR. This sample yields 250,000 or so clones, of which 85% to 90% are seen a single time; roughly 2% belongs to the top ten. Sequenced material: peripheral blood. The origin of the receptors is a woman between 55 and 75 years old with COVID-19, enrolled during active disease.

DNA of the CDR3: TGTGCCAGTAGTTTCCTCGGACAGGGGTCCTACAATGAGCAGTTCTTC. Residues: CASSFLGQGSYNEQFF. The chain combines TRBV19 with TRBJ2-1; 9 nucleotides match TRBD1. CDR1 is LNHDA and CDR2 is SQIVND in the germline V gene (reference sequence). This CDR3 is 16 amino acids long. With 5 bases clipped from V and 1 base from J, the junction kept 6 bases outside the gene matches.

The rearrangement uses TRBV6-5 and TRBJ1-5; 7 bases agree with TRBD1. Germline CDR1 is MNHEY and CDR2 is SVGAGI. The ends lost 11 bases at V and 9 bases at J; junction bases unmatched: 7. The CDR3 is 11 residues long. The chain's CDR3 is CAGGQDVPQHF. The CDR3 nucleotides are TGTGCCGGCGGACAGGATGTGCCCCAGCATTTT.

This clone was found once. The rearrangement links TRBV28 to TRBJ1-4; D uncertain. Trimming shortened V by 2 bases and J by 3 bases, and 7 bases separated the two germline ends. The CDR3 runs 14 residues. Germline lookup yields CDR1 MDHEN and CDR2 SYDVKM. CDR3 residues: CASSLESANEKLFF. The CDR3 DNA follows: TGTGCCAGCAGTTTAGAATCGGCTAATGAAAAACTGTTTTTT. The complete variable domain, with remaining parts taken from reference TRBV28 and TRBJ1-4, reads DVKVTQSSRYLVKRTGEKVFLECVQDMDHENMFWYRQDPGLGLRLIYFSYDVKMKEKGDIPEGYSVSREKKERFSLILESASTNQTSMYLCASSLESANEKLFFGSGTQLSVL.

V and J are TRBV7-2 and TRBJ2-7; TRBD2 is a possible D gene (5 bases). From germline, CDR1 is SGHTA and CDR2 FQGNSA. V lost 0 bases to trimming and J lost 0 bases, with 9 bases between them. This CDR3 spans 15 amino acids. The CDR3: CASSLAGGSSYEQYF. DNA of the CDR3: TGTGCCAGCAGCTTAGCCGGAGGTAGCTCCTACGAGCAGTACTTC. Full variable domain (rest looked up from reference TRBV7-2 and TRBJ2-7): GAGVSQSPSNKVTEKGKDVELRCDPISGHTALYWYRQSLGQGLEFLIYFQGNSAPDKSGLPSDRFSAERTGGSVSTLTIQRTQQEDSAVYLCASSLAGGSSYEQYFGPGTRLTVT.

V and J are TRBV6-5 and TRBJ1-1; D might be TRBD1 (6 bases). V shed 7 bases and J shed 0 bases, with 12 bases lying between them. The CDR3 runs 14 residues. Germline lookup yields CDR1 MNHEY and CDR2 SVGAGI. CDR3 loop: CASTVTGMNTEAFF. The CDR3 DNA follows: TGTGCCAGCACCGTGACAGGTATGAACACTGAAGCTTTCTTT.

The CDR3: CASSPGQNTEAFF. The CDR3 coding sequence is TGTGCCAGCAGCCCTGGACAGAACACTGAAGCTTTCTTT. The gene calls are TRBV6-2 or TRBV6-3 and TRBJ1-1; D may be TRBD1 (5 bases). This CDR3 has 13 amino acids. Germline values: CDR1 MNHEY, CDR2 SVGEGT. The V end lost 6 bases, the J end lost 1 base, and 9 bases lay between the germline ends.

The chain is built from TRBV29-1 and TRBJ1-1; 9 nucleotides match TRBD1. There are 13 residues in the CDR3. The V segment lost 5 bases and the J segment 4 bases; nucleotides outside the gene matches: 5. In germline, CDR1 is SQVTM, CDR2 ANQGSEA. The CDR3 sequence is CSVWGQGFTEAFF. CDR3 in DNA: TGCAGCGTTTGGGGACAGGGATTCACTGAAGCTTTCTTT.

V gene TRBV10-3 combines with J gene TRBJ1-2, with 7 bases fitting TRBD1. V was clipped by 2 bases and J by 8 bases; unmatched bases: 8. The CDR3 loop spans 14 amino acids. Germline-derived CDR1 and CDR2 are ENHRY and SYGVKD. CDR3: CAISEARGDVGYTF. CDR3 nucleotide sequence: TGTGCCATCAGTGAGGCCAGGGGGGACGTCGGCTACACCTTC.

This chain links TRBV5-6 with TRBJ2-7, with D possibly TRBD1 on 6 matching bases. Trimming pared 3 bases from V and 1 base from J, leaving 8 bases between. Germline CDR1 SGHDT, CDR2 YYEEEE. This CDR3 has 13 amino acids. The CDR3 protein is CASSSGTSYEQYF. CDR3 sequence (DNA): TGTGCCAGCAGCTCCGGGACATCCTACGAGCAGTACTTC.

This sequence joins TRBV9 and TRBJ1-1; 7 positions match TRBD1. Germline lookup yields CDR1 SGDLS and CDR2 YYNGEE. The CDR3 is 14 residues long. J lost 4 bases, V lost 2 bases, and 5 bases had no gene match. As DNA, the CDR3 is TGTGCCAGCAGCGTGGGGCAGGGGGTCACTGAAGCTTTCTTT. Amino acid sequence: CASSVGQGVTEAFF.

CDR3 amino acids: CASGEAGGPGTDTQYF. The CDR3 coding sequence is TGCGCCAGCGGGGAGGCGGGGGGGCCGGGCACAGATACGCAGTATTTT. The gene calls are TRBV5-1 and TRBJ2-3, with 9 bases lining up with TRBD2. CDR3 size: 16 residues. Germline trimming cut 7 bases from V and 1 base from J; bases unmatched to any gene: 10. Germline assignment: CDR1 SGHRS and CDR2 YFSETQ.

The J gene is TRBJ1-3, the V gene TRBV9; tentative D call: TRBD1 (6 bases). Trimming shortened V by 3 bases and J by 5 bases, and 12 bases separated the two germline ends. The CDR3 sequence is 14 residues long. The germline V gene has CDR1 SGDLS and CDR2 YYNGEE. This CDR3 is CASSARTARNTIYF. For the CDR3, the DNA is TGTGCCAGCAGCGCAAGGACAGCTCGAAACACCATATATTTT. Using reference TRBV9 and TRBJ1-3 for the parts outside the CDR3, the full variable domain is DSGVTQTPKHLITATGQRVTLRCSPRSGDLSVYWYQQSLDQGLQFLIQYYNGEERAKGNILERFSAQQFPDLHSELNLSSLELGDSALYFCASSARTARNTIYFGEGSWLTVV.

CDR3 protein: CASSLDMSSGGVPDTQYF. CDR3 nucleotide sequence: TGCGCCAGCAGCTTGGACATGTCTAGCGGGGGGGTCCCAGATACGCAGTATTTT. V gene TRBV5-1 combines with J gene TRBJ2-3; 12 positions agree with TRBD2. The CDR3 runs to 18 residues. The J segment lost 4 bases and the V segment lost 0 bases, leaving 9 bases of the junction unmatched. Germline-derived CDR1 and CDR2 are SGHRS and YFSETQ.

The chain joins TRBV30 to TRBJ2-3; the match to TRBD1 covers 11 bases. This CDR3 spans 16 amino acids. Germline lookup yields CDR1 GTSNPN and CDR2 SVGIG (reference sequence). Trimming cost V 1 base and J 5 bases; bases outside gene matches: 8. The DNA for the CDR3 is TGTGCCTGGAGTGCGGGGACAGGGGGGGGTAGAGATACGCAGTATTTT. This translates into CAWSAGTGGGRDTQYF.

Turning to this clone: At the DNA level, this CDR3 is encoded by other sequences in the same sample as well. This chain connects TRBV11-2 to TRBJ2-5, with 7 bases lining up with TRBD1. After removal of 5 bases from V and 3 bases from J, the junction contained 3 bases not matched to a gene. The CDR3 totals 13 residues. Germline CDR1 SGHAT, CDR2 FQNNGV. CDR3: CASSRDREETQYF. DNA for the CDR3: TGTGCCAGCAGCCGCGACAGGGAAGAGACCCAGTACTTC.

This chain uses TRBV7-2 with TRBJ2-6, with a weak D call TRBD1 (5 bases). The V gene's germline CDR1 is SGHTA and CDR2 FQGNSA. The CDR3 contains 17 residues. V dropped 0 bases and J dropped 2 bases, with 11 bases sitting between them. The CDR3, as DNA: TGTGCCAGCAGCTTAGCGGCCCCAGGGACTGGGGCCAACGTCCTGACTTTC. Translation gives CASSLAAPGTGANVLTF.

This sequence joins TRBV9 and TRBJ2-3, with D perhaps TRBD2 (6 bases). Germline-derived CDR1 and CDR2 are SGDLS and YYNGEE. CDR3 length: 17 residues. Trimming stripped 0 bases from V and 4 bases from J, with 18 bases between. The CDR3 region has the DNA TGTGCCAGCAGCGTAGGGGGGGACCCGGGCCTGTCAGATACGCAGTATTTT. This codes for CASSVGGDPGLSDTQYF.

This chain connects TRBV28 to TRBJ2-1; 7 positions agree with TRBD2. Germline V gives CDR1 MDHEN, CDR2 SYDVKM. With V trimmed by 8 bases and J by 3 bases, 4 bases remained unmatched. This CDR3 is built from 13 residues. The CDR3 DNA is TGTGCCAGCGGACTAGTGCACTACAATGAGCAGTTCTTC. This sequence encodes CASGLVHYNEQFF.

The CDR3: CASSYPIGGHGGEQYF. CDR3 nucleotides: TGTGCCAGCAGTTACCCCATAGGGGGCCATGGGGGCGAGCAGTACTTC. This chain connects TRBV6-6 to TRBJ2-7, with 7 bases lining up with TRBD1. V shed 2 bases and J 6 bases; nucleotides not matched to a gene: 13. The CDR3 runs to 16 residues. Per germline, CDR1 MNHNY and CDR2 SVGAGI (reference sequence).

The CDR3 reads CASSDPGQRAFF. The CDR3 DNA reads TGTGCCAGCAGTGACCCGGGACAGCGGGCTTTCTTT. The rearrangement joins TRBV6-1 to TRBJ1-1; 7 nucleotides align to TRBD1. CDR1 MNHNS and CDR2 SASEGT come from the germline V gene. Losses at the gene ends were 3 bases for V and 11 bases for J; bases not matched to a gene: 6. The CDR3 covers 12 residues.

The V gene is TRBV3-1 (or the pseudogene TRBV3-2), the J gene TRBJ2-1; 8 nucleotides line up with TRBD2. Unmatched junction bases numbered 2, after V lost 3 bases and J lost 1 base. The germline gives CDR1 LGHDT, CDR2 YNNKEL (reference sequence). There are 15 residues in the CDR3. The CDR3 coding sequence is TGTGCCAGCAGCCACGGGGGGGCTTCCTACAATGAGCAGTTCTTC. It translates to CASSHGGASYNEQFF.

The J gene is TRBJ1-6, the V gene TRBV5-1, with 7 nucleotides matching TRBD1. CDR3 length equals 15 residues. J lost 10 bases, V lost 0 bases, and 7 bases had no gene match. The germline CDR1 and CDR2 sequences are SGHRS and YFSETQ. The CDR3 DNA is TGCGCCAGCAGCTTGGAAGGTCAGGGGGAATCACCCCTCCACTTT. Its translation is CASSLEGQGESPLHF.

This chain connects TRBV5-1 to TRBJ1-6; D gene uncertain. The ends were cut back, 0 bases at V and 14 bases at J, with 15 bases in the middle. Germline-derived CDR1 and CDR2 are SGHRS and YFSETQ. The CDR3 consists of 14 residues. CDR3 sequence reads: CASSLEAGRRALHF. The CDR3, as DNA: TGCGCCAGCAGCTTGGAAGCGGGGAGAAGGGCCCTCCACTTT.

The chain has TRBV6-5 and TRBJ1-6; D is ambiguous. Trimming shortened V by 11 bases and J by 4 bases, and 9 bases separated the two germline ends. The CDR3 is made up of 12 amino acids. CDR1 MNHEY and CDR2 SVGAGI come from the germline V gene. For the CDR3, the DNA is TGTGCCTCTGGAGAGTATAATTCACCCCTCCACTTT. Its protein is CASGEYNSPLHF.

This clone was seen a single time. The rearrangement links TRBV6-2 or TRBV6-3 to TRBJ1-2, with D possibly TRBD1 on 6 matching bases. The germline V and J ends were trimmed by 6 bases and 0 bases, with 26 bases remaining between them. Germline assignment: CDR1 MNHEY and CDR2 SVGEGT. The CDR3 has 19 residues. The CDR3 reads CASSAPLSLRDIANYGYTF. The CDR3 coding sequence is TGTGCCAGCAGCGCTCCCCTGTCGCTAAGGGACATCGCTAACTATGGCTACACCTTC.

The rearrangement uses TRBV12-5 and TRBJ1-6, with TRBD1 matching 8 bases. The CDR3 is 14 amino acids. V lost 3 bases, J lost 9 bases, and 4 bases stayed unmatched. CDR1 is LGHNT, CDR2 FRNRAP, per germline. DNA for the CDR3: TGTGCTAGTGGTTTAGGACAGGGCCCTTCACCCCTCCACTTT. Protein product: CASGLGQGPSPLHF.

V usage is TRBV7-2 and J usage is TRBJ1-3; the D gene is possibly TRBD1 (5 bases). This CDR3 has 17 residues. V was clipped by 4 bases and J by 0 bases, with 16 bases between them. Per the germline V gene, CDR1 is SGHTA and CDR2 is FQGNSA. CDR3 nucleotide sequence: TGTGCCAGCAGCTCTTGGGGGGGTCCTAACTCTGGAAACACCATATATTTT. The encoded protein is CASSSWGGPNSGNTIYF.

V gene TRBV7-2 combines with J gene TRBJ1-5; 9 bases match TRBD1. CDR3 length: 13 amino acids. V was clipped by 5 bases and J by 7 bases; unmatched bases: 3. Germline V gives CDR1 SGHTA, CDR2 FQGNSA. The DNA for the CDR3 is TGTGCCAGCAGCCCGGACAGGGGACAGCCCCAGCATTTT. It is translated as CASSPDRGQPQHF.

V is TRBV18 and J is TRBJ2-1; 8 bases are shared with TRBD2. CDR3 length equals 15 residues. Looked up from germline, CDR1 is KGHSH and CDR2 is LQKENI. Trimming took 3 bases from V and 1 from J; bases not matched to a gene: 2. The CDR3 here is CASSPVAGSYNEQFF. DNA for the CDR3: TGTGCCAGCTCACCGGTAGCGGGGTCCTACAATGAGCAGTTCTTC.

This sequence joins TRBV7-9 and TRBJ2-3; D not resolved. Germline CDR1 SEHNR, CDR2 FQNEAQ (reference sequence). The CDR3 spans 12 residues. Trimming removed 4 bases at V and 1 base at J, with 3 bases between. The CDR3 protein is CASSSGTDTQYF. The CDR3, as DNA: TGTGCCAGCAGCTCGGGCACAGATACGCAGTATTTT.